Below, one T cell receptor beta chain is given with its context. This clonotype was seen a few times. Its recognized antigen is unknown. No base-level quality is on record; no much larger clone is a single base apart. The library was produced with 5' RACE. Sequencing took place on an Illumina HiSeq 2500. The second PCR ran for about 7 to 11 cycles and used a J-beta primer mix along with a sample-barcoded 5' primer. Each TCR beta cDNA molecule received a unique molecular identifier from a template-switch 5' adaptor carrying 12 random nucleotides. Each sample yielded at least 3 million CDR3-containing paired-end reads. The Mint cDNA synthesis kit, primed by a TRBC-specific oligonucleotide, was used to synthesize first-strand cDNA from all RNA. After uracil-DNA glycosylase treatment, a first 18-cycle PCR used universal primers M1SS and BC2_uni_R on all cDNA. The authors' pipeline ran thus. For normalization, 1 million high-quality reads were randomly selected from each sample, with every read carrying a distinct molecular identifier. Instead of being binned into consensus sequences, reads with shared molecular identifiers were discarded. MiTCR, with a Q25 quality threshold and the strictest error-elimination algorithm, was used for CDR3 identification, clonotype clustering and error correction. A nonparametric unseen species model with Euler transformation was used to estimate lower-bound total TCR beta diversity. The raw public reads went through TCRdb reprocessing: fastp at Q25, MiXCR clone calling, in-frame beta chains kept. For every CDR3 protein sequence, its rows merge into one entry that carries the most common genes and DNA. The authors' filters were not applied to this entry. For this sample the table gives 1.5 million to 2 million distinct CDR3 sequences, of which about 30% were detected only once. 7.7% of the sample is held by the ten biggest clonotypes.

Systemically healthy Caucasian individuals from Russia, around 39 in total and aged roughly 6 to 100 years, were included as donors. Approximately 10 milliliters of peripheral blood were collected from each donor into EDTA-treated Vacutainer tubes. Ficoll-Paque density-gradient centrifugation was used to isolate PBMCs, with at least 7 million obtained per sample. Total RNA was extracted from PBMCs with Trizol reagent, with at least 6 micrograms obtained per sample. For every donor, an aliquot of PBMCs went through flow cytometry to measure the percentages of naive CD45RAhigh/CD27high T cells. From cysteine to phenylalanine, the CDR3 is 15 amino acids long. The entry retains the CDR3 DNA only, 45 bases that are in frame from base 1. CDR1 and CDR2, looked up from the germline V gene, are SGHAT and FQNNGV. Cut back by 5 bases and 1 base, the V and J ends lie 12 bases apart. The source of the sample is a study of blood T cells in healthy people across ages (dated by TCRdb to 2013 to 2016). Some background on the complete study: Template switching captured roughly one uniquely barcoded TCR beta cDNA molecule per two T cells in model experiments. Using deep sequencing normalized with unique cDNA molecular identifiers, the study measured how TCR beta repertoire diversity changes with age. Donors were grouped into four age groups: young (average approximately 16 years), middle-aged (39), aged (about 59) and long-lived (less than 85). To avoid experimental bias, donors of different ages were spread randomly across the sequencing lanes. For two donors (one aged 18 to 29 and one aged 80 or older), the study analyzed two additional independent replicas of 1 million unique cDNA reads from the same blood draw. Study-level results and caveats: Donor CMV infection status was unknown, potentially confounding age-related changes in expanded clonotypes. Compared with the aged group, the long-lived group had more naive CD4+ T cells, fewer expanded clones and increased TCR diversity, a pattern suggesting age selection. Conclusive comparison of naive and antigen-experienced compartments was prevented by the profiling of bulk unsorted PBMCs. Observed TCR beta diversity per million T cells fell roughly linearly with age, and a significant reduction was already apparent by age about 43. Total diversity estimates from one million sequenced T cells were considered lower bounds and underestimates. A strong correlation was found between observed TCR beta diversity and the percentage of naive T cells measured by flow cytometry.

This clonotype originated in a woman aged 25 to 39 in good health. Input material: blood. The V gene is TRBV11-2 and the J gene is TRBJ1-5, with TRBD1 as a weak D call on 5 bases. The CDR3 amino acid sequence is: CASSQGPSSNQPQHF. The DNA is TGTGCCAGCAGCCAGGGCCCGAGCAGCAATCAGCCCCAGCATTTT. This CDR3, with the reference TRBV11-2 and TRBJ1-5 proteins standing in past its ends, gives the full variable domain EAGVAQSPRYKIIEKRQSVAFWCNPISGHATLYWYQQILGQGPKLLIQFQNNGVVDDSQLPKDRFSAERLKGVDSTLKIQPAKLEDSAVYLCASSQGPSSNQPQHFGDGTRLSIL.